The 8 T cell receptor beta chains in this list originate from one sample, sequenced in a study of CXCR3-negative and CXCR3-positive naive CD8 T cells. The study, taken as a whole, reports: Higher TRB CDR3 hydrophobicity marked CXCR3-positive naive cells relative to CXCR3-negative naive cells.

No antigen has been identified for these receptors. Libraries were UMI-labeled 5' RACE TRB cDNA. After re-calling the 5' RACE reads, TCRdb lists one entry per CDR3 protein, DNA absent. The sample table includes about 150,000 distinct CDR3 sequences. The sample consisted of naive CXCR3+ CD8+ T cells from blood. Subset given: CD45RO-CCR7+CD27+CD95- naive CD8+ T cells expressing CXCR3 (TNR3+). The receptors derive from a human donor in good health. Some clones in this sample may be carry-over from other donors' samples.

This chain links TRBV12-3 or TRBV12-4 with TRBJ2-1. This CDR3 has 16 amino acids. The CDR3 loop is CASSLWQLGSHNEQFF.

CDR3 sequence reads: CASRWRGTGPGYEQYF. The rearrangement uses TRBV28 and TRBJ2-7; TCRdb calls TRBD1, which cannot be checked without DNA. CDR3 size: 16 residues. CDR1 and CDR2 from the germline V gene are MDHEN and SYDVKM. Using reference TRBV28 and TRBJ2-7 for the parts outside the CDR3, the full variable domain is DVKVTQSSRYLVKRTGEKVFLECVQDMDHENMFWYRQDPGLGLRLIYFSYDVKMKEKGDIPEGYSVSREKKERFSLILESASTNQTSMYLCASRWRGTGPGYEQYFGPGTRLTVT.

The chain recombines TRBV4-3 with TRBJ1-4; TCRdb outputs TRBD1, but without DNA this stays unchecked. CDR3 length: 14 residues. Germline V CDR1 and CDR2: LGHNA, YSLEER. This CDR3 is CASSQGQGWEKLFF.

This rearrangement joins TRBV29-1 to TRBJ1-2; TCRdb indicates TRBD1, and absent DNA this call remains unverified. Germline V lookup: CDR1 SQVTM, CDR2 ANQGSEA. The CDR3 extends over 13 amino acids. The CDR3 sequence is CSALLTGTYGYTF.

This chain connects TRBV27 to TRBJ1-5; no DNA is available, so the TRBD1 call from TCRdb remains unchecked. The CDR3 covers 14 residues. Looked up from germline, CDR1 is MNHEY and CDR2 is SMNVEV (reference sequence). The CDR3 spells CASGPVGGHQPQHF.

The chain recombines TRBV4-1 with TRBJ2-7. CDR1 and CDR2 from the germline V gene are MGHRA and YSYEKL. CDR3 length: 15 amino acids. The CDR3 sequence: CASSYNHDSSYEQYF.

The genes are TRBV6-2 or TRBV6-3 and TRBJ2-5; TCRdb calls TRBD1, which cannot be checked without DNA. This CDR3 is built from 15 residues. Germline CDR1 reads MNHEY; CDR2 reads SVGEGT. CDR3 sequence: CASSYLGQGAETQYF.

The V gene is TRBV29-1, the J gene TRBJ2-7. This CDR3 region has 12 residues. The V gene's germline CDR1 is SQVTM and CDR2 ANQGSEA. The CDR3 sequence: CSVGRHSYEQYF.